Listed here are 21 T cell receptor beta chains from one sample, sequenced in a study of blood T cells in healthy people across ages. The use of a sample-barcoded 5' primer and a J-beta primer mix characterized a second PCR of roughly 6 to 12 cycles. TCRdb independently ran MiXCR on the 5' RACE reads; one entry per CDR3 protein. The table shows over 950,000 distinct CDR3 sequences, with less than 45% occurring only once. Material for sequencing was blood. The source of these receptors is a man younger than 35 in good health.

The rearrangement joins TRBV6-1 to TRBJ2-1, with a tentative D call TRBD1 (5 bases). This CDR3 has 15 residues. From germline, CDR1 is MNHNS and CDR2 SASEGT. With 2 bases removed from V and 5 bases from J, the gap between germline ends came to 13 bases. CDR3 DNA sequence: TGTGCCAGCAGTGAATGGTCAGGGTTACACAATGAGCAGTTCTTC. Translated, it gives CASSEWSGLHNEQFF.

V is TRBV20-1 and J is TRBJ1-1; D unclear. The CDR3 runs 12 residues. The ends were cut back, 6 bases at V and 1 base at J, with 9 bases in the middle. The germline CDR1 and CDR2 sequences are DFQATT and SNEGSKA (reference sequence). CDR3 sequence (DNA): TGCAGTGCCACCTCGAGGAACACTGAAGCTTTCTTT. Its protein is CSATSRNTEAFF.

This clonotype came up a few times. This rearrangement joins TRBV20-1 to TRBJ1-4; TRBD1 matches 8 bases. The ends lost 6 bases at V and 7 bases at J; junction bases unmatched: 7. The CDR3 runs to 13 residues. Germline-derived CDR1 and CDR2 are DFQATT and SNEGSKA (reference sequence). The CDR3 sequence: CSARDRSTEKLFF. The CDR3 nucleotides are TGCAGTGCCCGGGACAGGTCTACTGAAAAACTGTTTTTT.

The chain is built from TRBV14 and TRBJ1-1; no clear D. V was cut by 1 base and J by 5 bases, with 17 bases left in between. CDR1 is SGHDN, CDR2 FVKESK, per germline. The length of the CDR3 is 16 residues. As DNA, the CDR3 is TGTGCCAGCAGCCAAGTGGAGGGTGGAAGGAGTACTGAAGCTTTCTTT. Protein sequence: CASSQVEGGRSTEAFF.

The rearrangement links TRBV25-1 to TRBJ1-2; D remains unclear. This CDR3 has 12 residues. V dropped 6 bases and J dropped 8 bases, with 13 bases sitting between them. The germline CDR1 and CDR2 sequences are MGHDK and SYGVNS. As DNA, the CDR3 is TGTGCCAGCAGACGTGGGGAAGGAGGCTACACCTTC. It yields the protein CASRRGEGGYTF.

V gene TRBV4-3 combines with J gene TRBJ1-4; D ambiguous. The CDR3 spans 13 residues. Between the trimmed V and J ends, which lost 0 bases and 7 bases, there was a span of 6 bases. CDR1 and CDR2 (germline): LGHNA, YSLEER. The CDR3 DNA reads as TGCGCCAGCAGCCAAGATTATGCTGAAAAACTGTTTTTT. Amino acid sequence: CASSQDYAEKLFF.

The chain carries TRBV7-2 and TRBJ2-7, with a tentative D call TRBD1 (5 bases). CDR1 SGHTA and CDR2 FQGNSA come from the germline V gene. V shed 4 bases and J shed 0 bases, with 10 bases lying between them. This CDR3 spans 14 amino acids. The CDR3 DNA is TGTGCCAGCAGCTGGAACAGGCTCTCCTACGAGCAGTACTTC. It is translated as CASSWNRLSYEQYF.

V is TRBV20-1 and J is TRBJ2-1, with TRBD2 matching over 10 bases. The DNA matches TRBJ2-7 better at its end, which makes the J call doubtful. The germline CDR1 and CDR2 sequences are DFQATT and SNEGSKA (reference sequence). This CDR3 comprises 16 residues. The CDR3 DNA reads as TGCAGTGCTGCCCATTCTAGCGGGGGTTTTTACAATGAGCAGTACTTC. As protein: CSAAHSSGGFYNEQYF.

V usage is TRBV15 and J usage is TRBJ1-1, with 7 positions matching TRBD1. After removal of 4 bases from V and 0 bases from J, the junction contained 5 bases not matched to a gene. The germline CDR1 and CDR2 sequences are LNHNV and YYDKDF (reference sequence). The CDR3 totals 15 residues. The CDR3 here is CATSTRTGMNTEAFF. The CDR3 DNA reads as TGTGCCACCAGCACCCGGACAGGCATGAACACTGAAGCTTTCTTT.

In nucleotides, the CDR3 is TGTGCCAGCGGGGCAGGATCCTACAATGAGCAGTTCTTC. It codes for CASGAGSYNEQFF. This sequence joins TRBV2 and TRBJ2-1, with a possible D match to TRBD1 (5 bases). CDR1 SNHLY and CDR2 FYNNEI come from the germline V gene. The CDR3 is made up of 13 amino acids. The V gene lost 8 bases and the J gene lost 1 base, with 9 bases spanning the gap.

This clonotype came up a few times. The chain combines TRBV12-3 or TRBV12-4 with TRBJ2-7; D might be TRBD2 (5 bases). The J call is uncertain, as TRBJ2-5 better fits the DNA end. The CDR3 is 14 amino acids. CDR3 amino acids: CASSLLRGGETQYF. The DNA for the CDR3 is TGTGCCAGCAGTCTCTTACGGGGTGGGGAGACCCAGTACTTC.

The rearrangement joins TRBV18 to TRBJ2-3; 8 nucleotides align to TRBD1. V was clipped by 5 bases and J by 3 bases; unmatched bases: 7. Germline loops: CDR1 KGHSH, CDR2 LQKENI. This CDR3 has 15 residues. The CDR3 sequence: CASSEDRGVTDTQYF. DNA for the CDR3: TGTGCCAGCTCAGAAGACAGGGGCGTTACAGATACGCAGTATTTT.

This clonotype was recorded a few times. The chain recombines TRBV7-2 with TRBJ1-2, with 8 bases matching TRBD1. V lost 0 bases to trimming and J lost 8 bases; unmatched junction nucleotides: 17. CDR1 SGHTA and CDR2 FQGNSA come from the germline V gene. This CDR3 contains 18 residues. The CDR3 loop reads CASSLAPPGQGWRGGYTF. Written as DNA, the CDR3 is TGTGCCAGCAGCTTAGCCCCGCCTGGACAGGGTTGGAGAGGGGGCTACACCTTC.

This clonotype turned up a few times. The rearrangement joins TRBV12-5 to TRBJ2-1; 7 bases map to TRBD1. V trimming: 4 bases; J trimming: 1 base; junction bases outside the gene matches: 7. The CDR3 has 16 residues. Per the germline V gene, CDR1 is LGHNT and CDR2 is FRNRAP. The CDR3 protein is CASGYPRGLSYNEQFF. CDR3 bases: TGTGCTAGTGGTTACCCAAGGGGGCTATCCTACAATGAGCAGTTCTTC.

V is TRBV6-5 and J is TRBJ1-6; tentatively, D is TRBD1 (5 bases). V dropped 2 bases and J dropped 6 bases, with 8 bases sitting between them. The CDR3 is 14 residues long. Germline assignment: CDR1 MNHEY and CDR2 SVGAGI. CDR3 sequence reads: CASSYARANSPLHF. DNA for the CDR3: TGTGCCAGCAGTTACGCCAGGGCTAATTCACCCCTCCACTTT.

In its sample, this clonotype was seen a few times. This chain uses TRBV4-2 with TRBJ2-7, with TRBD2 as a possible D gene (5 bases). This CDR3 has 16 residues. Germline V gives CDR1 LGHNA, CDR2 YNFKEQ. V dropped 4 bases and J dropped 4 bases, with 20 bases sitting between them. CDR3 region: CASSPLPEGDKYEQYF. The DNA for the CDR3 is TGTGCCAGCAGCCCACTTCCAGAGGGAGACAAATACGAGCAGTACTTC.

The chain links TRBV12-3 or TRBV12-4 to TRBJ1-1; a weak D match, TRBD1 (6 bases). The CDR3 extends over 14 amino acids. Deletions cut 7 bases from V and 5 bases from J, with 17 bases between. The CDR3 sequence: CASTLQGAWTEAFF. The CDR3 DNA follows: TGTGCCAGCACCTTACAGGGTGCGTGGACTGAAGCTTTCTTT.

The CDR3 is CASSLRDRDTTDTQYF. In DNA, the CDR3 is TGTGCCAGCAGTTTGCGGGACAGGGACACCACAGATACGCAGTATTTT. This chain uses TRBV12-3 or TRBV12-4 with TRBJ2-3; TRBD1 matches at 9 bases. The CDR3 has 16 amino acids. V lost 3 bases, J lost 2 bases, and 6 bases stayed unmatched.

The V and J genes are TRBV7-6 and TRBJ2-7, with TRBD1 as a possible D gene (6 bases). V lost 2 bases, J lost 7 bases, and 21 bases lay in between. The CDR3 is 16 amino acids. Germline V gene data show CDR1 as SGHVS and CDR2 as FNYEAQ. This chain's CDR3 is CASSLRGTPTSDEQYF. The CDR3 DNA reads TGTGCCAGCAGCTTAAGAGGGACACCCACCTCCGATGAGCAGTACTTC.

Ten or more counts support this clonotype. This chain connects TRBV7-2 to TRBJ1-5; D remains unclear. CDR1 and CDR2 (germline): SGHTA, FQGNSA. V lost 2 bases and J 6 bases, leaving 11 bases between the germline ends. This CDR3 region has 14 residues. DNA for the CDR3: TGTGCCAGCAGCTTACGTGCTATAGGTCAGCCCCAGCATTTT. Its protein is CASSLRAIGQPQHF.

The chain uses TRBV6-5 and TRBJ1-1; no reliable D call. Germline V gives CDR1 MNHEY, CDR2 SVGAGI. This CDR3 is built from 15 residues. V dropped 6 bases and J dropped 3 bases, with 17 bases sitting between them. CDR3: CASRPTGPWDTEAFF. Here the CDR3 DNA reads TGTGCCAGCAGGCCGACTGGGCCTTGGGACACTGAAGCTTTCTTT.